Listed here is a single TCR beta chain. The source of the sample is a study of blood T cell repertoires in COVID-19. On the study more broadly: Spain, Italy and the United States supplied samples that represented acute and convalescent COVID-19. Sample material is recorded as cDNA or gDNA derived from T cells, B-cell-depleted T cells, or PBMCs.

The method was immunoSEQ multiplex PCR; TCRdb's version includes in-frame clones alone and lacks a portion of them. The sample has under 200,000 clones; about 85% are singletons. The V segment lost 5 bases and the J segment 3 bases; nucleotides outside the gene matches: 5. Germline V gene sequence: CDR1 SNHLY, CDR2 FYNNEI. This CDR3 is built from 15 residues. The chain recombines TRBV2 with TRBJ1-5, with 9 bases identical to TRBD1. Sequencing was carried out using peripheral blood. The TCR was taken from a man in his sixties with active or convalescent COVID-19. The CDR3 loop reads CASSPRQGDNQPQHF. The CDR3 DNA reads TGTGCCAGCAGTCCCAGACAGGGGGACAATCAGCCCCAGCATTTT.